This T cell receptor beta chain appears in the sequencing data of a study of breast tumors, draining lymph nodes, adjacent tissues. This clonotype turned up a few times. Its antigen is undetermined. At one end, the junction sequence differs from germline, possibly due to a read error. CDR1 and CDR2 from the germline V gene are SNHLY and FYNNEI. The CDR3 sequence is 20 residues long. Points from the study as a whole: Compared with lymph nodes, tumors were less diverse; compared with nontumor tissue, more.

Axillary draining lymph nodes of breast cancer patients supplied the node samples. TCRdb ran MiXCR on the multiplex PCR reads and lists one entry per CDR3 protein. The table lists approximately 250,000 distinct CDR3 sequences, 30% to 35% of them singletons. This sequence joins TRBV2 and TRBJ2-5, with 14 bases identical to TRBD2. The sample taken for sequencing was axillary lymph node tissue. The sequence was obtained from a female donor with breast cancer. Some clones in this sample may be carry-over from other donors' samples. For the CDR3, the DNA is TGTGCCACCACCAGGGGACTCGGGACTAGCGGGAGAGGGGCCCAAGACACCCAGTACTTC. It yields the protein CATTRGLGTSGRGAQDTQYF.